These T cell receptor beta chains were read from a single sample in a study of response to subunit inactivated influenza vaccine. TCRdb itself ran the RT-PCR reads through MiXCR, one entry per CDR3 protein. Of about 500,000 distinct CDR3 sequences in the sample, approximately 17% are singletons; the top ten hold less than 4%. This sample comprised CD4+ T cells sorted from PBMCs, obtained around 25 months after vaccination. The source is a man aged 50-75 years who received an inactivated influenza vaccine. CDR3s include the opening cysteine and the closing phenylalanine or tryptophan. D genes are given only for firm matches. The size field is filled for only some rows; it gives once, few, many or a size class.

NA,TRBV9,TRBJ1-1,few,CASSVGPLNTEAFF,TGTGCCAGCAGCGTAGGACCTTTGAACACTGAAGCTTTCTTT
TRBD1,TRBV5-1,TRBJ2-7,few,CASSLRGQGNEQYF,TGCGCCAGCAGCTTGAGAGGACAGGGAAACGAGCAGTACTTC
NA,TRBV10-3,TRBJ2-7,many,CAISDSPYEQYF,TGTGCCATCAGTGACAGCCCCTACGAGCAGTACTTC
NA,TRBV7-9,TRBJ2-1,NA,CASSTGTSSGQFF,TGTGCCAGCAGCACCGGGACCAGTAGTGGCCAGTTCTTC
NA,TRBV12-3/TRBV12-4,TRBJ2-7,many,CASKQDGSYEQYF,TGTGCCAGCAAGCAAGACGGCTCCTACGAGCAGTACTTC
NA,TRBV20-1,TRBJ1-5,few,CSAAGTWFGNQPQHF,TGCAGTGCCGCCGGGACATGGTTCGGCAATCAGCCCCAGCATTTT
NA,TRBV7-2,TRBJ2-5,few,CASSLVWAETQYF,TGTGCCAGCAGCTTAGTATGGGCAGAGACCCAGTACTTC
NA,TRBV7-2,TRBJ1-1,NA,CASSLVTQMNTEAFF,TGTGCCAGCAGCTTAGTTACACAGATGAACACTGAAGCTTTCTTT
TRBD2,TRBV20-1,TRBJ2-7,NA,CSAFGLAGGSLGEQYF,TGCAGTGCTTTTGGACTAGCGGGGGGTAGCCTTGGCGAGCAGTACTTC
NA,TRBV7-9,TRBJ2-1,few,CASSFRLNEQFF,TGTGCCAGCAGCTTCCGACTCAATGAGCAGTTCTTC
TRBD2,TRBV25-1,TRBJ2-1,few,CASSEGTSGRAPEQFF,TGTGCCAGCAGTGAAGGGACTAGCGGGAGGGCCCCCGAGCAGTTCTTC
TRBD1,TRBV12-3/TRBV12-4,TRBJ1-5,NA,CASSGTGSVQPQHF,TGTGCCAGCAGTGGGACAGGGTCCGTTCAGCCCCAGCATTTT
NA,TRBV7-8,TRBJ2-1,many,CASSLPLRLRTYNEQFF,TGTGCCAGCAGCCTACCTTTGAGACTACGTACTTACAATGAGCAGTTCTTC
NA,TRBV15,TRBJ1-4,few,CATTRDPTNEKLFF,TGTGCCACCACCAGGGATCCAACTAATGAAAAACTGTTTTTT
TRBD1,TRBV28,TRBJ2-3,NA,CASSLTGYLFTDTQYF,TGTGCCAGCAGTTTGACAGGGTATCTCTTCACAGATACGCAGTATTTT
NA,TRBV13,TRBJ2-1,few,CASSSHRESTYNEQFF,TGTGCCAGCAGCTCCCACAGGGAGTCGACCTACAATGAGCAGTTCTTC
TRBD1,TRBV7-2,TRBJ1-2,many,CASSWKQGALGGYTF,TGTGCCAGCAGCTGGAAACAGGGGGCGTTGGGTGGCTACACCTTC
NA,TRBV7-9,TRBJ2-3,NA,CASSLASNKDTQYF,TGTGCCAGCAGCTTAGCATCAAATAAAGATACGCAGTATTTT
TRBD1,TRBV18,TRBJ2-7,few,CASSAGTEGYEQYF,TGTGCCAGCTCAGCCGGGACAGAGGGCTACGAGCAGTACTTC
TRBD2,TRBV29-1,TRBJ2-3,many,CSVEDGLAGTDTQYF,TGCAGCGTTGAAGATGGGCTAGCGGGCACAGATACGCAGTATTTT
NA,TRBV9,TRBJ2-3,many,CASSDSGDTQYF,TGTGCCAGCAGCGACAGCGGGGATACGCAGTATTTT
TRBD2,TRBV30,TRBJ2-1,NA,CAWEGLAASYNEQFF,TGTGCCTGGGAGGGACTAGCTGCCTCCTACAATGAGCAGTTCTTC
TRBD2,TRBV3-1,TRBJ2-5,few,CASSQDIAGGTETQYF,TGTGCCAGCAGCCAAGATATAGCGGGAGGCACGGAGACCCAGTACTTC
NA,TRBV7-2,TRBJ1-2,NA,CASSSGPGYGTF,TGTGCCAGCAGCTCCGGACCTGGCTATGGCACCTTC
TRBD2,TRBV20-1,TRBJ2-7,NA,CSATWTSGIYEQYF,TGCAGTGCTACCTGGACTAGCGGGATATACGAGCAGTACTTC
NA,TRBV5-1,TRBJ1-6,NA,CASSPGQLSSPLHF,TGCGCCAGCAGCCCCGGACAGCTAAGCTCACCCCTCCACTTT
NA,TRBV5-4,TRBJ1-1,few,CASSLEAGVNTEAFF,TGTGCCAGCAGCTTGGAGGCAGGGGTGAACACTGAAGCTTTCTTT
TRBD1,TRBV11-2,TRBJ1-1,NA,CASRTLRDRGSGTEAFF,TGTGCCAGCAGAACCCTCCGGGACAGGGGATCGGGCACTGAAGCTTTCTTT
TRBD1,TRBV7-2,TRBJ1-2,few,CASSSDRESGYTF,TGTGCCAGCAGCTCGGACAGGGAAAGTGGCTACACCTTC
NA,TRBV6-2/TRBV6-3,TRBJ1-2,NA,CASSYYSDAVGYTF,TGTGCCAGCAGTTACTATTCAGATGCGGTCGGCTACACCTTC
TRBD2,TRBV20-1,TRBJ2-1,NA,CSARGDRDYSYNEQFF,TGCAGTGCTAGGGGGGACCGGGACTACTCCTACAATGAGCAGTTCTTC
NA,TRBV20-1,TRBJ2-1,few,CSARGDYEQFF,TGCAGTGCTAGAGGCGACTACGAGCAGTTCTTC
NA,TRBV6-5,TRBJ1-1,few,CASSSDRVRGTEAFF,TGTGCCAGCAGTTCAGACCGGGTTAGAGGCACTGAAGCTTTCTTT
TRBD2,TRBV20-1,TRBJ2-1,NA,CSARVGGRAYNEQFF,TGCAGTGCTAGAGTGGGCGGGAGAGCCTACAATGAGCAGTTCTTC
NA,TRBV5-5,TRBJ1-1,many,CASSSGPVTEAFF,TGTGCCAGCAGCTCGGGGCCGGTCACTGAAGCTTTCTTT